Included here is one T cell receptor beta chain sequence, with context. The repertoire was sequenced with immunoSEQ multiplex PCR; TCRdb's copy has only in-frame clones and lacks some. The repertoire holds approximately 54,000 clones, with about 91% as singletons. V dropped 7 bases and J dropped 7 bases, with 10 bases sitting between them. CDR1 is SQVTM and CDR2 is ANQGSEA in the germline V gene. The CDR3 has 10 residues. The sample originates from a study of T cell changes during pregnancy in multiple sclerosis. The chain couples TRBV29-1 to TRBJ1-2; D may be TRBD1 (5 bases). The source is a female donor in good health, enrolled as a control in a pregnancy study. Sequencing used peripheral blood, obtained after pregnancy. The CDR3 nucleotides are TGCAGCGGAGGGGAGGGTGGCTACACCTTC. Translated: CSGGEGGYTF. The whole variable domain, filled in from reference TRBV29-1 and TRBJ1-2, reads SAVISQKPSRDICQRGTSLTIQCQVDSQVTMMFWYRQQPGQSLTLIATANQGSEATYESGFVIDKFPISRPNLTFSTLTVSNMSPEDSSIYLCSGGEGGYTFGSGTRLTVV.